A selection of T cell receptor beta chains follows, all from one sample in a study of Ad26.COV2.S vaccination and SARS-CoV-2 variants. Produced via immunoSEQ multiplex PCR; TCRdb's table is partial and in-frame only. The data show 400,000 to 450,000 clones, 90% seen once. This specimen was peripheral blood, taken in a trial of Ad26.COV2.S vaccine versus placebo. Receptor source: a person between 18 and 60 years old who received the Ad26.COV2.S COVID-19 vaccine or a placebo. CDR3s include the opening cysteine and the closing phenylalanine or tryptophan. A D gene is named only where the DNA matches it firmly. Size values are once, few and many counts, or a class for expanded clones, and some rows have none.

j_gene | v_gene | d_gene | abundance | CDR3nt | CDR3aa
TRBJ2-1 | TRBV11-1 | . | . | TGTGCCAGCAGCCCCGACTTCGGCAATGAGCAGTTCTTC | CASSPDFGNEQFF
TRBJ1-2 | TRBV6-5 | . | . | TGTGCCAGCAGTTACCGCCCGGGACAAATTGTCTACACCTTC | CASSYRPGQIVYTF
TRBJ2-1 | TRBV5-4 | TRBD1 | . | TGTGCCAGCAGCTTGGATCGACAGGGGAGGATCTATGAGCAGTTCTTC | CASSLDRQGRIYEQFF
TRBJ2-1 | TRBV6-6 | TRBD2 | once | TGTGCCACCACTTGGCTAGCGGGAGGGTACAATGAGCAGTTCTTC | CATTWLAGGYNEQFF
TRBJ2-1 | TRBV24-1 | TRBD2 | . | TGTGCCACCAGTGAGACTAGCGGGAGTAATGAGCAGTTCTTC | CATSETSGSNEQFF
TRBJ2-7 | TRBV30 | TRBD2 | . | TGTGCCTGGAGTAGTTATAGCGGGTCCTACGAGCAGTACTTC | CAWSSYSGSYEQYF
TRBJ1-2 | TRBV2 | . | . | TGTGCCAGCAGGGAGCAGAGATATGGCTACACCTTC | CASREQRYGYTF
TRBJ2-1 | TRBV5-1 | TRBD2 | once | TGCGCCAGCAGCCTTGGGACTACCTACAATGAGCAGTTCTTC | CASSLGTTYNEQFF
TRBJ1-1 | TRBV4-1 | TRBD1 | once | TGCGCCAGCACCCAATCGAAGGCAGGGGGCACTGAAGCTTTCTTT | CASTQSKAGGTEAFF
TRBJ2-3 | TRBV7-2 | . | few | TGTGCCAGCAGCTTAGTTCACGGTACTAACACAGATACGCAGTATTTT | CASSLVHGTNTDTQYF
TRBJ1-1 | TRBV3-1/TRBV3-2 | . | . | TGTGCCAGCAGCCAAGATTTAGGCAGTTGGGAGGATGAAGCTTTCTTT | CASSQDLGSWEDEAFF
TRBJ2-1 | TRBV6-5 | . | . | TGTGCCAGCAGTTACATAAAGGGCTTATACAATGAGCAGTTCTTC | CASSYIKGLYNEQFF
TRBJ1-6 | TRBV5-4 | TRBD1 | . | TGTGCCAGCAGCTTTATTAACAGGGGTGGTAGTTCACCCCTCCACTTT | CASSFINRGGSSPLHF
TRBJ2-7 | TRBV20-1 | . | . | TGCAGTGCTAGTTCTCACTACGAGCAGTACTTC | CSASSHYEQYF
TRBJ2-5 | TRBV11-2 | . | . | TGTGCCAGCAGCTTAGTAAGCCGCAGGGCGAGCCCCCAAGAGACCCAGTACTTC | CASSLVSRRASPQETQYF
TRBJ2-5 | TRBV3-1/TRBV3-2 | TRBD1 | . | TGTGCCAGCAGCCAAGCAGGGGGCTCAGAGACCCAGTACTTC | CASSQAGGSETQYF
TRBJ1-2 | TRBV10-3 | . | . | TGTGCCATCAGTGAGAAGAAAAGAGGGGATTATGGCTACACCTTC | CAISEKKRGDYGYTF
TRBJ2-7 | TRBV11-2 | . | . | TGTGCCAGCAGCCCCGGAGGGAGGGGGAAGAGTTCCTACGAGCAGTACTTC | CASSPGGRGKSSYEQYF
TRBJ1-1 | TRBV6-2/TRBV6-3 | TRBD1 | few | TGTGCCAGCAGTTATGGGACAGGGGGCACTTTGAACACTGAAGCTTTCTTT | CASSYGTGGTLNTEAFF
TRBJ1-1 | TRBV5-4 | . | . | TGTGCCAGCAGCTTGGGGAGGCACAGTTTGAACACTGAAGCTTTCTTT | CASSLGRHSLNTEAFF
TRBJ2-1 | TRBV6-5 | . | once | TGTGCCAGCAGTCGCGAGCTCAGGTACAATGAGCAGTTCTTC | CASSRELRYNEQFF
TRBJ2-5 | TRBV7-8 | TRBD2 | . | TGTGCCAGCAGCGCCCGACTAGCGGAGACACAAGAGACCCAGTACTTC | CASSARLAETQETQYF
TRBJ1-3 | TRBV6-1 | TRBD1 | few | TGTGCCAGCAGTGACCACGGGACAGGGTCCTACACTGGAAACACCATATATTTT | CASSDHGTGSYTGNTIYF
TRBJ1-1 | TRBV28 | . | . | TGTGCCAGCAGTTTTGGAGTGGGGGCGGTCGGTGAAGCTTTCTTT | CASSFGVGAVGEAFF
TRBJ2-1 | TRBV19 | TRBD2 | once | TGTGCCAGTAGTATAGTCCCCATAACGGGGGGAAACAATGAGCAGTTCTTC | CASSIVPITGGNNEQFF
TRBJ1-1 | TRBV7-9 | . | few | TGTGCCAGCAGCTTAATGAACACTGAAGCTTTCTTT | CASSLMNTEAFF
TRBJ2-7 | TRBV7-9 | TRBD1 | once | TGTGCCAGCAGCTCTGGGACAGGGAAAGGCAAGGGCCTCTCCTACGAGCAGTACTTC | CASSSGTGKGKGLSYEQYF
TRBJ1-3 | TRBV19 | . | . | TGTGCCAGTAGTTATCTGGCTACCTCTGGAAACACCATATATTTT | CASSYLATSGNTIYF
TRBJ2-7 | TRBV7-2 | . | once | TGTGCCAGCAGCCGACAGTTTCCCTACGAGCAGTACTTC | CASSRQFPYEQYF
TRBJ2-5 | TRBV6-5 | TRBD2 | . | TGTGCCAGCAGCCTTAGCGGGATTGAGACCCAGTACTTC | CASSLSGIETQYF
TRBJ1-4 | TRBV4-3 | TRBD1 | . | TGCGCCAGCAGCCAAGCCTCCCCGGGACAGAATGAAAAACTGTTTTTT | CASSQASPGQNEKLFF
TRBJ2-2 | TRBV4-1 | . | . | TGCGCCAGCAGCCGGAATTGGGCGAACACCGGGGAGCTGTTTTTT | CASSRNWANTGELFF
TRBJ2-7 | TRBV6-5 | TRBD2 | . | TGTGCCAGCAGTTACTCGGTAGCGGGAGCCAGATACGAGCAGTACTTC | CASSYSVAGARYEQYF
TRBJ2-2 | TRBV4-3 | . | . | TGCGCCAGCAGCCAAGATCCACCGGATACAGGGGAGCTGTTTTTT | CASSQDPPDTGELFF
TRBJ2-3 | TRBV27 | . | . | TGTGCCAGCAGTTTAGCCATCACAGATACGCAGTATTTT | CASSLAITDTQYF
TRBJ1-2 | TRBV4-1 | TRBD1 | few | TGCGCCAGCAGCCAAGACAGGGGGCTTGGCTACACCTTC | CASSQDRGLGYTF
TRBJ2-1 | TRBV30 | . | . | TGTGCCTGGAGTAGTACAGGAGGCAATGAGCAGTTCTTC | CAWSSTGGNEQFF
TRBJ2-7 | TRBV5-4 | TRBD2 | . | TGTGCCAGCAGCTCATCTCGAACTAGCGGGAACTACGAGCAGTACTTC | CASSSSRTSGNYEQYF
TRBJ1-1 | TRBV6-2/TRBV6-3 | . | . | TGTGCCAGCAGTTACTCGATTGTAAACACTGAAGCTTTCTTT | CASSYSIVNTEAFF
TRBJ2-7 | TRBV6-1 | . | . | TGTGCCAGCAGTGATAGGGGGTTCTACGAGCAGTACTTC | CASSDRGFYEQYF
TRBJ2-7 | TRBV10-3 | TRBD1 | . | TGTGCCATCATGGGACAGGGATCCTACGAGCAGTACTTC | CAIMGQGSYEQYF
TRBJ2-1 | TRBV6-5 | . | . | TGTGCCAGCAGCCGGGGGACCCAACCTTACAATGAGCAGTTCTTC | CASSRGTQPYNEQFF
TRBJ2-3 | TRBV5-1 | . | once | TGCGCCAGTGCTCTCGGCTCCTCTTCGGGCACAGATACGCAGTATTTT | CASALGSSSGTDTQYF
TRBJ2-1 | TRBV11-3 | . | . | TGTGCCAGCAGCTTAGATGGCAATGAGCAGTTCTTC | CASSLDGNEQFF
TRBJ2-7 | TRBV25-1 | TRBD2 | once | TGTGCCAGCAGTGATCGGCTAGCGGGAGGGCGGGAGCAGTACTTC | CASSDRLAGGREQYF